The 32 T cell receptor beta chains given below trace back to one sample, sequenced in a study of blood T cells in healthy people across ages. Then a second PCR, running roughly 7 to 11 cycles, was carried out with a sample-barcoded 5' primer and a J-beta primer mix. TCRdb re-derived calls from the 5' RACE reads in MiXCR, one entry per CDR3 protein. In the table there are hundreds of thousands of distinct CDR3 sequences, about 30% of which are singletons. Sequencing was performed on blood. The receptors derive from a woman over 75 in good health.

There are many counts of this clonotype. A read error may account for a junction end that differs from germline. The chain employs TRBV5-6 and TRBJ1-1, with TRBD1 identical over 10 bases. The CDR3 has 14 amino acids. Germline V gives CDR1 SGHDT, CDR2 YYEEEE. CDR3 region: CASSLGQGSTEAFF. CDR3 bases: TGTGCCAGCAGTTTGGGACAGGGGAGCACTGAAGCTTTCTTT.

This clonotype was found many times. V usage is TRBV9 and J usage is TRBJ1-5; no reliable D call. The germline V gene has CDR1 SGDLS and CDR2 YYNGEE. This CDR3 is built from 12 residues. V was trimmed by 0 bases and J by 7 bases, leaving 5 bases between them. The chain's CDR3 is CASSVAQQPQHF. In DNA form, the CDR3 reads TGTGCCAGCAGCGTAGCCCAACAGCCCCAGCATTTT.

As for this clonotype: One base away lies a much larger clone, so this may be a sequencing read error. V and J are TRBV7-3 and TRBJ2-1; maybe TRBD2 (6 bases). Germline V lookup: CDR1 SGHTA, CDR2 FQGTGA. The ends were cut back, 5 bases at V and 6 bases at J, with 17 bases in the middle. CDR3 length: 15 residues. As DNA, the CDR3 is TGTGCCAGCAGCCCCCGGGGCGGGGTGGCCAATGAGCAGTTCTTC. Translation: CASSPRGGVANEQFF.

The DNA for the CDR3 is TGTGCCAGCAGCGACCGGGACCGAACTATGGCTTTCTTT. Translated: CASSDRDRTMAFF. The chain joins TRBV12-3 or TRBV12-4 to TRBJ1-1, with a possible D match to TRBD1 (5 bases). V was shortened by 6 bases and J by 11 bases, with 19 bases between the two germline ends. The CDR3 totals 13 residues.

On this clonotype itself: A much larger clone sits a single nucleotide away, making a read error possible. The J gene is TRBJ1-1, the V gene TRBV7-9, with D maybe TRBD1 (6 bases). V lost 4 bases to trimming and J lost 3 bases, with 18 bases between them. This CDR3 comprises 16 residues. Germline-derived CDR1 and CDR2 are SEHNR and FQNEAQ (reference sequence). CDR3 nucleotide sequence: TGTGCCAGCAGCTCCAGCGGCCAGGGGATGGACACTGAAGCTTTCTTT. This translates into CASSSSGQGMDTEAFF.

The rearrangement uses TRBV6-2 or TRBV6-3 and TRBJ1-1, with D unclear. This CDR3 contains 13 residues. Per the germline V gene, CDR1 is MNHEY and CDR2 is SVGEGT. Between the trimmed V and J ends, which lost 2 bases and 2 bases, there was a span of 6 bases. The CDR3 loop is CASSYPVNTEAFF. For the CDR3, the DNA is TGTGCCAGCAGTTACCCAGTAAACACTGAAGCTTTCTTT.

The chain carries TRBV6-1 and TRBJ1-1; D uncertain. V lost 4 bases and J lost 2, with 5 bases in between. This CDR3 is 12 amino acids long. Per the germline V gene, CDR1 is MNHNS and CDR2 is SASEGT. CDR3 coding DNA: TGTGCCAGCAGTGCTGTCAACACTGAAGCTTTCTTT. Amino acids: CASSAVNTEAFF.

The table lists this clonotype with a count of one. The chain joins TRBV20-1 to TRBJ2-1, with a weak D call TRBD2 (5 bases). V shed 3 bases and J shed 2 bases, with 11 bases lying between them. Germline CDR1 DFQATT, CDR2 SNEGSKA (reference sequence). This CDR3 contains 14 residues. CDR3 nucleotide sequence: TGCAGTGCTAGGACAACGGAGGCCTACAATGAGCAGTTCTTC. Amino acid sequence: CSARTTEAYNEQFF.

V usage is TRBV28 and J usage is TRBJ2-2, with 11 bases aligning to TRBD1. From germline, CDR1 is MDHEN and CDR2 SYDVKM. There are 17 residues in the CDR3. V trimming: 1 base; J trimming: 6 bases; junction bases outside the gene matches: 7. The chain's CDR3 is CASSLYGTGGYAGELFF. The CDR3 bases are TGTGCCAGCAGTTTATATGGGACAGGGGGTTACGCCGGGGAGCTGTTTTTT.

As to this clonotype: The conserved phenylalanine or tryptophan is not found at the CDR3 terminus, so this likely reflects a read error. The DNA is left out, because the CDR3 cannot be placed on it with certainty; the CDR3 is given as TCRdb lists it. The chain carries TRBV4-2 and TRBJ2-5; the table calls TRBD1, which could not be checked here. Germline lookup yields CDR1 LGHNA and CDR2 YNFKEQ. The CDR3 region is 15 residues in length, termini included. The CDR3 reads CASSQVVGLETQYFV.

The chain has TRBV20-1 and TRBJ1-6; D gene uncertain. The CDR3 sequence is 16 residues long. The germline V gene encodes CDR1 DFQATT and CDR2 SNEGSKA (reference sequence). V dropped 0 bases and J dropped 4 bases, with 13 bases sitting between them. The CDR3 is CSARETGKRYNSPLHF. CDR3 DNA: TGCAGTGCTAGAGAAACGGGGAAGCGGTATAATTCACCCCTCCACTTT.

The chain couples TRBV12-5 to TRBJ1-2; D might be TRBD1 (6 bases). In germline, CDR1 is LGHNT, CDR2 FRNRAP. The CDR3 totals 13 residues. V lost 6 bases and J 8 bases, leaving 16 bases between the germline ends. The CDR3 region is CASGLTGKGGYTF. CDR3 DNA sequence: TGTGCTAGTGGACTAACAGGGAAAGGCGGCTACACCTTC. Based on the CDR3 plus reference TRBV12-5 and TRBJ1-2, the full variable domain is DARVTQTPRHKVTEMGQEVTMRCQPILGHNTVFWYRQTMMQGLELLAYFRNRAPLDDSGMPKDRFSAEMPDATLATLKIQPSEPRDSAVYFCASGLTGKGGYTFGSGTRLTVV.

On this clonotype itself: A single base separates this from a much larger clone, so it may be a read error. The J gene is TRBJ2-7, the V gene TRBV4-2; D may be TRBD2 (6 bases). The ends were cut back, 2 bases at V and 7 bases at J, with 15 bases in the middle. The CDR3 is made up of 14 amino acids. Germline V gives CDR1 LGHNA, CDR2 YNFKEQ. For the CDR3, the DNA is TGTGCCAGCAGCCAACGACTAGTGGGGGATGAGCAGTACTTC. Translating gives CASSQRLVGDEQYF.

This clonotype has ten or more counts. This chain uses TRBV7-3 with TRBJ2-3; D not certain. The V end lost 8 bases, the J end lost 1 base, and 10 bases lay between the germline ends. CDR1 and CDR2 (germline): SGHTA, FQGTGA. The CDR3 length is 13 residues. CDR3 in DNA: TGTGCCAGCTCGCGCAGACGCACAGATACGCAGTATTTT. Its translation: CASSRRRTDTQYF.

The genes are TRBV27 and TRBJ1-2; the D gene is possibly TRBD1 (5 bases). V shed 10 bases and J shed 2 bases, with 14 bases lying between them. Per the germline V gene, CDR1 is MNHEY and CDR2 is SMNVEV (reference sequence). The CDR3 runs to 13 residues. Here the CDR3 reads CAIGTAANYGYTF. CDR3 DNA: TGTGCCATCGGGACGGCAGCCAACTATGGCTACACCTTC.

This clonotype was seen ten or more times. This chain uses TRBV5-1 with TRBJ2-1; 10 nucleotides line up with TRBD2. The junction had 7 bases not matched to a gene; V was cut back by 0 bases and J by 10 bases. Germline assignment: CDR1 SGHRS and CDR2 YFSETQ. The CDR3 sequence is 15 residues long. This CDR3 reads CASSLERGGLGEQFF. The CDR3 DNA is TGCGCCAGCAGCTTGGAGCGGGGGGGCCTCGGAGAGCAGTTCTTC.

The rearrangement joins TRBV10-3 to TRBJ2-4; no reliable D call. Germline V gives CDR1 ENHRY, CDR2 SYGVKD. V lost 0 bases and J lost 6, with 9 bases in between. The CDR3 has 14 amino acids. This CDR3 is CAISESGEGNIQYF. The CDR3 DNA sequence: TGTGCCATCAGTGAGTCTGGAGAAGGAAACATTCAGTACTTC.

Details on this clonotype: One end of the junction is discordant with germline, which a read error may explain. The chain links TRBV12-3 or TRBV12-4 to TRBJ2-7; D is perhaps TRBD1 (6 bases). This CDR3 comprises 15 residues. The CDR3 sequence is CAGSLAQGTYNEQYF. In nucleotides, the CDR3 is TGTGCCGGCAGTTTAGCCCAGGGGACCTACAATGAGCAGTACTTC.

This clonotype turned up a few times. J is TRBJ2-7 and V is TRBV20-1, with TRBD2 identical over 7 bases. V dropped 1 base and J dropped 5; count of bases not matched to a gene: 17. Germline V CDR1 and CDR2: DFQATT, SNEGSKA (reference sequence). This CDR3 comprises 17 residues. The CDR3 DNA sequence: TGCAGTGCTAGAGTGGAGGGCCCAGCGGGGCCCCGGGACGAGCAGTACTTC. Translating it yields CSARVEGPAGPRDEQYF.

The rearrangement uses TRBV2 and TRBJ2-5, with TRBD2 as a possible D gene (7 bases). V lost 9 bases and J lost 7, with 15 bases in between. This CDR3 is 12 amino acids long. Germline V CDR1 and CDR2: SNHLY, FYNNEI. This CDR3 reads CARSGGQGTQYF. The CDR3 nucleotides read TGTGCCAGATCGGGGGGCCAGGGGACCCAGTACTTC.

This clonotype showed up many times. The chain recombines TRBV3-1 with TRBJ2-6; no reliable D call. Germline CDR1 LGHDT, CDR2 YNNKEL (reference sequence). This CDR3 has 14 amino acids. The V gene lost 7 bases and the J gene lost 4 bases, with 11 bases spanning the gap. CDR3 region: CASNEASGANVLTF. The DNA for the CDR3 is TGTGCCAGCAATGAAGCTTCAGGGGCCAACGTCCTGACTTTC.

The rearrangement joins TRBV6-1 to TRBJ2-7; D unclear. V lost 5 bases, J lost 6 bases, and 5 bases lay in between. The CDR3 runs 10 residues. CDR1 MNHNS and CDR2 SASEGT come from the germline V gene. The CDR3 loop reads CASSFSEQYF. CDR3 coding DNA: TGTGCCAGCAGTTTCTCCGAGCAGTACTTC.

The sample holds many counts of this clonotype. In nucleotides, the CDR3 is TGCAGTGCTAGAGATTTTGCCCGGAACACTGAAGCTTTCTTT. It translates to CSARDFARNTEAFF. This rearrangement joins TRBV20-1 to TRBJ1-1; no definite D call. The V and J ends lost 0 bases and 1 base respectively, with 9 bases between them. CDR1 and CDR2 (germline): DFQATT, SNEGSKA (reference sequence). This CDR3 region has 14 residues.

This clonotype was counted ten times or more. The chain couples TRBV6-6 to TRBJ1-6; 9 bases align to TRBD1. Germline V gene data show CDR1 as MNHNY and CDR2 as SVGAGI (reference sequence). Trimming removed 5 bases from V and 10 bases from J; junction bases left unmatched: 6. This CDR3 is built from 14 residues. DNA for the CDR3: TGTGCCAGCAGTCCCGGGACAGGGTACTCACCCCTCCACTTT. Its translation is CASSPGTGYSPLHF.

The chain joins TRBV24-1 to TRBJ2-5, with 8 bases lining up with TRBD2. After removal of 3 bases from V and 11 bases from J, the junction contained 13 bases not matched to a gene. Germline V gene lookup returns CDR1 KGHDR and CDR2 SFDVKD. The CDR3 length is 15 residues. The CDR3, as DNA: TGTGCCACCAGTGATCCTGGGACTAGTCGGAATGAGCAGTACTTC. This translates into CATSDPGTSRNEQYF.

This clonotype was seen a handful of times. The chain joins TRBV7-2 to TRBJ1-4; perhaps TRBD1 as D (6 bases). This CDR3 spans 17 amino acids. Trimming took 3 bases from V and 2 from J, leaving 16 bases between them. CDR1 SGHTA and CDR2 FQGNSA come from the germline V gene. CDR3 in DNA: TGTGCCAGCAGCTTTGGAGGGGGAGGTGGTACTAATGAAAAACTGTTTTTT. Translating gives CASSFGGGGGTNEKLFF. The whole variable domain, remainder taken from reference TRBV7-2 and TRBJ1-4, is GAGVSQSPSNKVTEKGKDVELRCDPISGHTALYWYRQSLGQGLEFLIYFQGNSAPDKSGLPSDRFSAERTGGSVSTLTIQRTQQEDSAVYLCASSFGGGGGTNEKLFFGSGTQLSVL.

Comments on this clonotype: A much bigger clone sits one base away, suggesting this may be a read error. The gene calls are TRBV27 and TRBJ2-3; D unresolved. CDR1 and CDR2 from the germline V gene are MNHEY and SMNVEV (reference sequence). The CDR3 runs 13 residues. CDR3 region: CVSRLSSTDTQYF. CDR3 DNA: TGTGTCAGCAGACTCTCCAGCACAGATACGCAGTATTTT.

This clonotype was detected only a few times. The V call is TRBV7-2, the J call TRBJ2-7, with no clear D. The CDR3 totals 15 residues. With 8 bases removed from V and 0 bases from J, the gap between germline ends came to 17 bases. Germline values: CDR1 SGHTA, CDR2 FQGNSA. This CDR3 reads CASLGRSLSSYEQYF. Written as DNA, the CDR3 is TGTGCCAGCTTGGGTCGGTCCTTGAGCTCCTACGAGCAGTACTTC. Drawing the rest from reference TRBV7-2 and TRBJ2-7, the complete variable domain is GAGVSQSPSNKVTEKGKDVELRCDPISGHTALYWYRQSLGQGLEFLIYFQGNSAPDKSGLPSDRFSAERTGGSVSTLTIQRTQQEDSAVYLCASLGRSLSSYEQYFGPGTRLTVT.

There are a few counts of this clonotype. CDR3 sequence (DNA): TGCGCCAGCAGCTTGGGATGGGGGGCTATGAACACTGAAGCTTTCTTT. It translates to CASSLGWGAMNTEAFF. The V and J genes are TRBV5-1 and TRBJ1-1, with a tentative D call TRBD1 (6 bases). This CDR3 has 16 residues. The germline gives CDR1 SGHRS, CDR2 YFSETQ. Trimming took 0 bases from V and 0 from J, leaving 12 bases between them.

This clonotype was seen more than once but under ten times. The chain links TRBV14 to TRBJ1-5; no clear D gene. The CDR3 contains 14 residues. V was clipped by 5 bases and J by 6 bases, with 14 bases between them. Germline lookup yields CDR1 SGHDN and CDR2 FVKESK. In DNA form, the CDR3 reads TGTGCCAGCAGCGCAACGGGTGCAAGTCAGCCCCAGCATTTT. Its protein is CASSATGASQPQHF.

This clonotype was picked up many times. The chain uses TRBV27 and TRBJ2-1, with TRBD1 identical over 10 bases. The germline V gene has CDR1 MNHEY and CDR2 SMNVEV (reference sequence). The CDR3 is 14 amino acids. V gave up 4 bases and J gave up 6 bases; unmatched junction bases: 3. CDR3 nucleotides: TGTGCCAGCAGTTGGGACAGGGGATTCAATGAGCAGTTCTTC. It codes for CASSWDRGFNEQFF.

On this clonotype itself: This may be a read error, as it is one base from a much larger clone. This CDR3 is CASSDSGGSVRETQYF. CDR3 DNA: TGTGCCAGCAGCGACTCAGGGGGCAGCGTTCGGGAGACCCAGTACTTC. The genes are TRBV7-7 and TRBJ2-5, with TRBD1 matching over 8 bases. CDR3 length: 16 amino acids. V lost 5 bases, J lost 5 bases, and 13 bases stayed unmatched. The germline V gene has CDR1 SSHAT and CDR2 FNYEAQ (reference sequence).